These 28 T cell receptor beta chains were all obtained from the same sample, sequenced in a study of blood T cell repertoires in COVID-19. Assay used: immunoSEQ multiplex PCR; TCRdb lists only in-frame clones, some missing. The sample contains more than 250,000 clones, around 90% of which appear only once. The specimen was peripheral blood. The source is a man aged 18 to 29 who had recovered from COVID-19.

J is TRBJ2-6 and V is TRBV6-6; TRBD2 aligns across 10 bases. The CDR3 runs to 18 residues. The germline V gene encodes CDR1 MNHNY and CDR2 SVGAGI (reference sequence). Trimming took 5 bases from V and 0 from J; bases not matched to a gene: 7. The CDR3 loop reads CASSPLSGGPSGANVLTF. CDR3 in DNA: TGTGCCAGCAGTCCACTTAGCGGGGGGCCCTCTGGGGCCAACGTCCTGACTTTC.

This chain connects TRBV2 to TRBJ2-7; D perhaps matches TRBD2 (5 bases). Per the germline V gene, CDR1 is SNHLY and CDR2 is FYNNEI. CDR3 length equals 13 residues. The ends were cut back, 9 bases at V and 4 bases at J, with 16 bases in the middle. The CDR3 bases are TGTGCCAGTGGACGGGGATCGGGATACGAGCAGTACTTC. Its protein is CASGRGSGYEQYF.

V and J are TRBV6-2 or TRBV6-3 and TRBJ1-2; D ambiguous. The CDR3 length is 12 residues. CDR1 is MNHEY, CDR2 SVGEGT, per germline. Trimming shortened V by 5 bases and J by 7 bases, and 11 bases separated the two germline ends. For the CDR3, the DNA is TGTGCCAGCAGTAAACCCCCCAGTGGCTACACCTTC. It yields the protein CASSKPPSGYTF.

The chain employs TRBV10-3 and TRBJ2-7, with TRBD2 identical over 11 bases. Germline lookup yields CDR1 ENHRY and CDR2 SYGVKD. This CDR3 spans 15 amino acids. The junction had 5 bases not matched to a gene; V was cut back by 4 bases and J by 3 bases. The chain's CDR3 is CAISGTGLAGYEQYF. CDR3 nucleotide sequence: TGTGCCATCAGTGGGACAGGACTAGCGGGCTACGAGCAGTACTTC.

CDR3 sequence (DNA): TGTGCCAGCAGCTTAGTGGAGGGGGCCTATTTGTCCGACGGGGAGCTGTTTTTT. It specifies CASSLVEGAYLSDGELFF. This chain links TRBV11-2 with TRBJ2-2, with D tentatively TRBD1 (7 bases). V was trimmed by 1 base and J by 7 bases, leaving 22 bases between them. Germline values: CDR1 SGHAT, CDR2 FQNNGV. This CDR3 is 18 amino acids long.

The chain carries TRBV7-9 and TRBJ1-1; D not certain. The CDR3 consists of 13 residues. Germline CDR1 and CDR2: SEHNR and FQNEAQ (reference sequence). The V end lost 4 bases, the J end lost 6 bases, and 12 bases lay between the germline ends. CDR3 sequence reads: CASSSQPGAEAFF. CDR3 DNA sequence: TGTGCCAGCAGCTCACAGCCGGGAGCTGAAGCTTTCTTT.

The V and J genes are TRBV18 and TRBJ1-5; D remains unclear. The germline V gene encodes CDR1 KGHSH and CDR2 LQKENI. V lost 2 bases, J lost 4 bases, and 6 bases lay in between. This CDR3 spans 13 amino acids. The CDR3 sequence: CASSPSLNQPQHF. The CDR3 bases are TGTGCCAGCTCACCATCCCTAAATCAGCCCCAGCATTTT.

The chain's CDR3 is CASSLIGERQYEQYF. The CDR3 coding sequence is TGCGCCAGCAGCTTGATCGGAGAAAGACAGTACGAGCAGTACTTC. This chain links TRBV5-1 with TRBJ2-7; maybe TRBD1 (5 bases). Germline CDR1 reads SGHRS; CDR2 reads YFSETQ. V lost 1 base, J lost 4 bases, and 15 bases lay in between. This CDR3 is 15 amino acids long.

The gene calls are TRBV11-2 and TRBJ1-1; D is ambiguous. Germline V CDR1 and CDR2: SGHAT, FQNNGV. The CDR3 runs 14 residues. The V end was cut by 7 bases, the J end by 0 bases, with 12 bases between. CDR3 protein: CASIDGVMNTEAFF. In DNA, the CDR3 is TGTGCCAGCATCGACGGAGTTATGAACACTGAAGCTTTCTTT.

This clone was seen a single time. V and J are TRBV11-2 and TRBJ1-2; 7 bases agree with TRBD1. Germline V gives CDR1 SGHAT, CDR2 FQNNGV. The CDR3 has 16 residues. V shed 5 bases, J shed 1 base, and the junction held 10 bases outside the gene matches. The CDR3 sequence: CASSTDREVLNYGYTF. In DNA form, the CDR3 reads TGTGCCAGCAGCACCGACAGGGAGGTCCTTAACTATGGCTACACCTTC. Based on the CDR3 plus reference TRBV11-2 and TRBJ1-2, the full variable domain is EAGVAQSPRYKIIEKRQSVAFWCNPISGHATLYWYQQILGQGPKLLIQFQNNGVVDDSQLPKDRFSAERLKGVDSTLKIQPAKLEDSAVYLCASSTDREVLNYGYTFGSGTRLTVV.

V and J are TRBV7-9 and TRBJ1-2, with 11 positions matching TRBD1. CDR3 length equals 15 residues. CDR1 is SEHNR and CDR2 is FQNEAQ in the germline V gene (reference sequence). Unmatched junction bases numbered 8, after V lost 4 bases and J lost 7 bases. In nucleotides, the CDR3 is TGTGCCAGCAGCTACGCCGGACAGGGGGCAGGTGGCTACACCTTC. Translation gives CASSYAGQGAGGYTF.

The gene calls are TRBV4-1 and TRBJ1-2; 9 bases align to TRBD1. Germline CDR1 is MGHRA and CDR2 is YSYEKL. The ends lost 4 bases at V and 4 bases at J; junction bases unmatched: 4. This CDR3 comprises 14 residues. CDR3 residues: CASSRGTGSYGYTF. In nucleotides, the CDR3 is TGCGCCAGCAGCCGTGGGACAGGGAGCTATGGCTACACCTTC.

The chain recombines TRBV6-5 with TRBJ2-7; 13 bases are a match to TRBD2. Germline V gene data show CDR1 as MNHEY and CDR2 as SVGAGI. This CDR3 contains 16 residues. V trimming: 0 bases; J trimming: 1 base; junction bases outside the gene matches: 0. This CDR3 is CASSYSTSGRSYEQYF. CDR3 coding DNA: TGTGCCAGCAGTTACTCGACTAGCGGGAGGTCCTACGAGCAGTACTTC.

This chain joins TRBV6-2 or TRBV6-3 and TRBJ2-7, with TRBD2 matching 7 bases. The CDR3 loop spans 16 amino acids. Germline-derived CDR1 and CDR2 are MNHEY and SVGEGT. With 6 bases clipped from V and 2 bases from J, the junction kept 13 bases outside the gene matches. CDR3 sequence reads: CASSPEIAGPTYEQYF. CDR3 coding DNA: TGTGCCAGCAGCCCGGAAATAGCGGGTCCTACCTACGAGCAGTACTTC.

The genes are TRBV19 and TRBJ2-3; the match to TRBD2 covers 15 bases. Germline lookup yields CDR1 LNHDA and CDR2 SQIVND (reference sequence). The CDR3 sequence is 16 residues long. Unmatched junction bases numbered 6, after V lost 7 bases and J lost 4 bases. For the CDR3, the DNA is TGTGCCAGTACTAAGGGACTAGCGGGGGGCTCAGATACGCAGTATTTT. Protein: CASTKGLAGGSDTQYF.

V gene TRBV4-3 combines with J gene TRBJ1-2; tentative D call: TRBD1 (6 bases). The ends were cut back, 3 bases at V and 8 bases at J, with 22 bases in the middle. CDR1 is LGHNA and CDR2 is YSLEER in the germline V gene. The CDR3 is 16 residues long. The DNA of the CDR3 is TGCGCCAGCAGCCAGCACCCCGGGGGGCAGGGAGTAGGCTACACCTTC. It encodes CASSQHPGGQGVGYTF.

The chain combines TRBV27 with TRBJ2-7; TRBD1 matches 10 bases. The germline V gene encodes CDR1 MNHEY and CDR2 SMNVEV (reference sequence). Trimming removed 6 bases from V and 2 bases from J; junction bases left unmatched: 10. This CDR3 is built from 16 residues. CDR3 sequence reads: CASRWQGTGEAYEQYF. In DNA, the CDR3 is TGTGCCAGCAGATGGCAGGGGACAGGGGAGGCCTACGAGCAGTACTTC.

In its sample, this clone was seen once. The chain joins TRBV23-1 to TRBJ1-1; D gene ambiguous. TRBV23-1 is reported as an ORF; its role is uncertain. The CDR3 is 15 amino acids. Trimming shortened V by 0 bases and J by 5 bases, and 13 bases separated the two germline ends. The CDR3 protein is CASSQSGVRGTEAFF. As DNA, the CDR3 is TGCGCCAGCAGTCAATCTGGCGTCCGAGGGACTGAAGCTTTCTTT.

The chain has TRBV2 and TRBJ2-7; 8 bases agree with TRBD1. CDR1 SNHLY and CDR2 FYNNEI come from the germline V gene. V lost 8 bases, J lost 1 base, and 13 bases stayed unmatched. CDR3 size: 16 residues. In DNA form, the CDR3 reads TGTGCCAGCGGGGGTATGGACAGGGAGACATCCTACGAGCAGTACTTC. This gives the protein CASGGMDRETSYEQYF.

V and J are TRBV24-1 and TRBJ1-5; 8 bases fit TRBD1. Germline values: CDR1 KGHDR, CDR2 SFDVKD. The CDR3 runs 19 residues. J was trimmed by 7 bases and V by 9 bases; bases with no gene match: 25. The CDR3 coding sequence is TGTGCCACCTCGTACCCAGTCATCCCGGACAGGGCGCGGCGGCAGCCCCAGCATTTT. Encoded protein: CATSYPVIPDRARRQPQHF.

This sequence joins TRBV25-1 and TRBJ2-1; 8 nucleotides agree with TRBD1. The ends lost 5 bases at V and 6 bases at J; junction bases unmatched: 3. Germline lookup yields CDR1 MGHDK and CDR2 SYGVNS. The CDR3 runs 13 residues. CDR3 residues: CASSTGGSNEQFF. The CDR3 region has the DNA TGTGCCAGCAGTACAGGGGGATCCAATGAGCAGTTCTTC.

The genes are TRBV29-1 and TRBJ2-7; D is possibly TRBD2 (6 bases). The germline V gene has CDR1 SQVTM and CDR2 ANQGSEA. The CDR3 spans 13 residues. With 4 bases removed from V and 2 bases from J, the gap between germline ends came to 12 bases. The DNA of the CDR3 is TGCAGCGTTGGAAGCGGGTTCGCCTACGAGCAGTACTTC. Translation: CSVGSGFAYEQYF.

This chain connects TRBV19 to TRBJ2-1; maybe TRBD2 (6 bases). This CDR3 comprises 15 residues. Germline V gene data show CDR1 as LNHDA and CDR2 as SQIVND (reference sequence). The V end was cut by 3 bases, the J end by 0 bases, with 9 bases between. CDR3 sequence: CASSMRDSSYNEQFF. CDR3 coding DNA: TGTGCCAGTAGTATGAGGGACTCCTCCTACAATGAGCAGTTCTTC.

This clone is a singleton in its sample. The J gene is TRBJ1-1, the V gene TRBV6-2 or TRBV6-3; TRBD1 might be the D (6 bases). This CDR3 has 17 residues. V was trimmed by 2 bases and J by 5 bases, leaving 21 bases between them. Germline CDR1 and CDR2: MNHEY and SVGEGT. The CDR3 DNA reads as TGTGCCAGCAGTTACCCCCGGGACACCAGGATGGGGACTGAAGCTTTCTTT. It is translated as CASSYPRDTRMGTEAFF.

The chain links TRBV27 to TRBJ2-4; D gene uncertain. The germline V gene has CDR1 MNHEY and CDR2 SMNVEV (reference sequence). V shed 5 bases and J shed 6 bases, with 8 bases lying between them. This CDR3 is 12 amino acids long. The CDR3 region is CASSPSGNIQYF. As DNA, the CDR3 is TGTGCCAGCAGTCCCTCCGGAAACATTCAGTACTTC.

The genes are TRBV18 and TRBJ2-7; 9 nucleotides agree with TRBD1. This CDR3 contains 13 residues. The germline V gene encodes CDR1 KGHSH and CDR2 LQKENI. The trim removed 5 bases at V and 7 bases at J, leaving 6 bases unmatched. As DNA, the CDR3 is TGTGCCAGCTCAACTTACAGGGGGCTTGAGCAGTACTTC. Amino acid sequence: CASSTYRGLEQYF.

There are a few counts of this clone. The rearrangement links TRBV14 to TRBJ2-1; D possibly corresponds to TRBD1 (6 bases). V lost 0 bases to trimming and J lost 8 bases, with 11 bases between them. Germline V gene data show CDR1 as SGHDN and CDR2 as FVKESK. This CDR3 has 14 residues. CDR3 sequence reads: CASSQESQGHEQFF. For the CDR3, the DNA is TGTGCCAGCAGCCAAGAAAGTCAGGGGCATGAGCAGTTCTTC.

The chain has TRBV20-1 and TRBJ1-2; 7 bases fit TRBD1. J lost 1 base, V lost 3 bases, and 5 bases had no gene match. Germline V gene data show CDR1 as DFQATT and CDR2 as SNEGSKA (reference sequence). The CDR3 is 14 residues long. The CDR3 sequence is CSASGRDSNYGYTF. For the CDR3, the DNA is TGCAGTGCTAGTGGACGGGACAGTAACTATGGCTACACCTTC.